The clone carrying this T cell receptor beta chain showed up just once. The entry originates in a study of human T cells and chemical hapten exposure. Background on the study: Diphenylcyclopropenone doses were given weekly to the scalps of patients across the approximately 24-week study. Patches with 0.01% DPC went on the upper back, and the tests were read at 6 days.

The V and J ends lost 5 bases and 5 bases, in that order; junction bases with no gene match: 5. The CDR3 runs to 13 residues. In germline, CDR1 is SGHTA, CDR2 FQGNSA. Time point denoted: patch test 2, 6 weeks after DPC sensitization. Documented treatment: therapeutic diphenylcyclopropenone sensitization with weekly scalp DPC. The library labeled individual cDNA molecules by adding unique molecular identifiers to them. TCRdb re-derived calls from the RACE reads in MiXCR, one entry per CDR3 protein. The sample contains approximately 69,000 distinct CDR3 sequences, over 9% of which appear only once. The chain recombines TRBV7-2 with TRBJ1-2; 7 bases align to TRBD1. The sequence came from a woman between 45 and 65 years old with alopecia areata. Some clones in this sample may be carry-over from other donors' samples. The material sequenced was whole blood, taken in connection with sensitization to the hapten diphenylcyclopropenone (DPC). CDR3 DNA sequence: TGTGCCAGCAGCGTGGACAGGAAATATGGCTACACCTTC. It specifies CASSVDRKYGYTF.